This entry is about one TCR beta chain. Its antigen is unidentified. This sample was included in a study of shared clonotypes between healthy human individuals. Generated by immunoSEQ multiplex PCR, the TCRdb table keeps only in-frame clones and is missing some. The table lists just over 2,000,000 clones, over 85% of them singletons. CDR1 and CDR2 from the germline V gene are SNHLY and FYNNEI. This CDR3 is built from 15 residues. Trimming removed 5 bases at V and 0 bases at J, with 11 bases between. Overall study results and limits: Among four donors, roughly 5% of naive CD4 clonotypes were found in common.

The sequenced sample consisted of naive CD4+ T cells sorted from blood. As for subset: CD45RA+ positively selected. The rearrangement uses TRBV2 and TRBJ1-3, with D unresolved. This TCR was recovered from a man in his late teens or twenties in good health. CDR3 nucleotides: TGTGCCAGCAGTTTCGACGGGGACTCTGGAAACACCATATATTTT. Amino acid sequence: CASSFDGDSGNTIYF.